What follows are 28 T cell receptor beta chains derived from one specimen sequenced in a study of CD8 T cells in ankylosing spondylitis. Their antigens remain unidentified. General study results and limits: Ankylosing spondylitis blood appeared to be characterized by a TCR beta motif of 8 or 9 highly homologous variants.

Using its own MiXCR run on the 5' RACE reads, TCRdb lists one record per CDR3 protein. Of 100,000 to 150,000 distinct CDR3 sequences in the sample, 17% were seen once. The sample taken for sequencing was blood, either unsorted or a sorted T cell fraction (not recorded which). The receptors stem from a male donor with ankylosing spondylitis.

This clonotype has just a few counts. The rearrangement uses TRBV27 and TRBJ2-7; D perhaps matches TRBD1 (6 bases). V lost 6 bases and J lost 6, with 12 bases in between. CDR3 size: 12 residues. Germline CDR1 MNHEY, CDR2 SMNVEV (reference sequence). The CDR3 DNA reads as TGTGCCAGCAGGCAGGGGCAGGGCGAGCAGTACTTC. Its translation is CASRQGQGEQYF.

The genes are TRBV6-6 and TRBJ2-7; no clear D. CDR3 length: 11 residues. Trimming pared 0 bases from V and 8 bases from J, leaving 5 bases between. Germline V gives CDR1 MNHNY, CDR2 SVGAGI (reference sequence). DNA for the CDR3: TGTGCCAGCAGTTACTCCGTTCAGCAGTACTTC. This sequence encodes CASSYSVQQYF.

The rearrangement uses TRBV30 and TRBJ2-7; 8 bases are a match to TRBD1. Germline V gives CDR1 GTSNPN, CDR2 SVGIG (reference sequence). V shed 1 base and J 3 bases; nucleotides not matched to a gene: 2. CDR3 length equals 13 residues. The CDR3 is CAWSEGTGYEQYF. The DNA of the CDR3 is TGTGCCTGGAGTGAAGGGACAGGCTACGAGCAGTACTTC.

In its sample, this clonotype was seen a few times. V is TRBV5-6 and J is TRBJ2-1, with D perhaps matching TRBD2 (6 bases). Trimming took off 0 bases at V and 8 bases at J, with 12 bases between the two ends. Germline V gene lookup returns CDR1 SGHDT and CDR2 YYEEEE. The CDR3 has 14 residues. CDR3 sequence: CASSLGGTSYEQFF. In nucleotides, the CDR3 is TGTGCCAGCAGCTTGGGGGGAACTAGCTATGAGCAGTTCTTC.

This clonotype has a handful of counts. This rearrangement joins TRBV6-5 to TRBJ2-1; TRBD2 matches at 9 bases. Trimming at V came to 3 bases and at J to 2 bases, leaving 5 bases not matched to a gene. Germline V CDR1 and CDR2: MNHEY, SVGAGI. This CDR3 region has 16 residues. The DNA for the CDR3 is TGTGCCAGCAGTTATCTAGCGGGATCCACCTACAATGAGCAGTTCTTC. Translated, it gives CASSYLAGSTYNEQFF.

The chain employs TRBV11-2 and TRBJ2-3, with D maybe TRBD2 (6 bases). Germline V gene data show CDR1 as SGHAT and CDR2 as FQNNGV. V lost 3 bases, J lost 5 bases, and 15 bases lay in between. This CDR3 spans 15 amino acids. DNA of the CDR3: TGTGCCAGCAGCTTCGGGCGGGGAGAAGTAGATACGCAGTATTTT. The encoded protein is CASSFGRGEVDTQYF.

The chain joins TRBV4-1 to TRBJ2-3; 11 bases agree with TRBD1. Germline V CDR1 and CDR2: MGHRA, YSYEKL. The trim removed 4 bases at V and 1 base at J, leaving 7 bases unmatched. The CDR3 covers 17 residues. The CDR3 loop is CASSLIPGQGGTDTQYF. CDR3 nucleotide sequence: TGCGCCAGCAGCCTAATTCCGGGACAGGGGGGCACAGATACGCAGTATTTT.

This clonotype was seen a handful of times. The V call is TRBV15, the J call TRBJ1-3, with D unresolved. Trimming cost V 5 bases and J 0 bases, with 5 bases left between them. The germline CDR1 and CDR2 sequences are LNHNV and YYDKDF (reference sequence). This CDR3 comprises 13 residues. The CDR3 spells CATSGGSGNTIYF. The CDR3 bases are TGTGCCACCAGCGGTGGCTCTGGAAACACCATATATTTT. Using reference TRBV15 and TRBJ1-3 for the parts outside the CDR3, the full variable domain is DAMVIQNPRYQVTQFGKPVTLSCSQTLNHNVMYWYQQKSSQAPKLLFHYYDKDFNNEADTPDNFQSRRPNTSFCFLDIRSPGLGDTAMYLCATSGGSGNTIYFGEGSWLTVV.

This clonotype was picked up a small number of times. The rearrangement links TRBV12-3 or TRBV12-4 to TRBJ2-2, with TRBD2 as a possible D gene (5 bases). Trimming took 2 bases from V and 6 from J, leaving 13 bases between them. This CDR3 region has 15 residues. This chain's CDR3 is CASSLRGIISGELFF. CDR3 bases: TGTGCCAGCAGTTTACGGGGTATTATTTCCGGGGAGCTGTTTTTT.

This clonotype has just a few counts. V usage is TRBV3-1 and J usage is TRBJ2-1; 11 bases map to TRBD2. This CDR3 has 18 residues. V lost 4 bases to trimming and J lost 5 bases; unmatched junction nucleotides: 13. Germline CDR1 is LGHDT and CDR2 is YNNKEL (reference sequence). Written as DNA, the CDR3 is TGTGCCAGCAGCCCGGAAGCCCTAGCGGGAGGAATCCACAATGAGCAGTTCTTC. Its protein product is CASSPEALAGGIHNEQFF.

This clonotype was observed a handful of times. This chain joins TRBV5-6 and TRBJ2-2; 7 bases map to TRBD1. The J segment lost 5 bases and the V segment lost 0 bases, leaving 4 bases of the junction unmatched. CDR1 and CDR2 from the germline V gene are SGHDT and YYEEEE. This CDR3 is 15 amino acids long. Here the CDR3 reads CASSLETGWTGELFF. The CDR3 DNA sequence: TGTGCCAGCAGCTTGGAGACAGGGTGGACCGGGGAGCTGTTTTTT. Full variable domain (missing parts from reference TRBV5-6 and TRBJ2-2): DAGVTQSPTHLIKTRGQQVTLRCSPKSGHDTVSWYQQALGQGPQFIFQYYEEEERQRGNFPDRFSGHQFPNYSSELNVNALLLGDSALYLCASSLETGWTGELFFGEGSRLTVL.

This clonotype was counted ten times or more. This chain connects TRBV28 to TRBJ2-7, with D perhaps matching TRBD2 (5 bases). The length of the CDR3 is 13 residues. Looked up from germline, CDR1 is MDHEN and CDR2 is SYDVKM. Trimming left V 5 bases short and J 3 bases short, with 11 bases between. The CDR3 reads CASSERINYEQYF. The CDR3 nucleotides read TGTGCCAGCAGTGAGCGGATCAACTACGAGCAGTACTTC.

The rearrangement links TRBV6-2 or TRBV6-3 to TRBJ2-1; 7 bases line up with TRBD1. The CDR3 length is 16 residues. Losses at the gene ends were 5 bases for V and 5 bases for J; bases not matched to a gene: 12. Germline V lookup: CDR1 MNHEY, CDR2 SVGEGT. CDR3 sequence reads: CASSRLRGYGDNEQFF. CDR3 bases: TGTGCCAGCAGTCGCCTCAGGGGGTATGGGGACAATGAGCAGTTCTTC.

The rearrangement joins TRBV9 to TRBJ2-3; D gene uncertain. The V gene lost 3 bases and the J gene lost 2 bases, with 13 bases spanning the gap. CDR1 and CDR2 from the germline V gene are SGDLS and YYNGEE. CDR3 length: 15 residues. CDR3 DNA: TGTGCCAGCAGCGCCCCAGATGGGTACACAGATACGCAGTATTTT. This translates into CASSAPDGYTDTQYF.

V and J are TRBV29-1 and TRBJ2-1; tentatively, D is TRBD1 or TRBD2 (5 bases each). The germline V and J ends were trimmed by 3 bases and 8 bases, with 11 bases remaining between them. The length of the CDR3 is 12 residues. Germline CDR1 and CDR2: SQVTM and ANQGSEA. DNA for the CDR3: TGCAGCGTTGAGGGGGATGGGGATGAGCAGTTCTTC. This encodes CSVEGDGDEQFF.

This clonotype has a count of ten or more. The V call is TRBV7-3, the J call TRBJ2-1, with 11 bases that match TRBD2. The CDR3 has 17 amino acids. CDR1 and CDR2 from the germline V gene are SGHTA and FQGTGA. The V and J ends lost 1 base and 1 base, in that order; junction bases with no gene match: 3. CDR3 nucleotide sequence: TGTGCCAGCAGCTTAATAGCGGGAGGGGTTTCCTACAATGAGCAGTTCTTC. It codes for CASSLIAGGVSYNEQFF. Supplemented by reference TRBV7-3 and TRBJ2-1, the full variable domain reads GAGVSQTPSNKVTEKGKYVELRCDPISGHTALYWYRQSLGQGPEFLIYFQGTGAADDSGLPNDRFFAVRPEGSVSTLKIQRTERGDSAVYLCASSLIAGGVSYNEQFFGPGTRLTVL.

This clonotype was found a few times. The genes are TRBV5-6 and TRBJ1-1, with D maybe TRBD1 (5 bases). CDR1 and CDR2 from the germline V gene are SGHDT and YYEEEE. The CDR3 runs 13 residues. Trimming took 1 base from V and 6 from J, leaving 10 bases between them. The CDR3 nucleotides are TGTGCCAGCAGCTTGTTAAGAGGGGCTGAAGCTTTCTTT. This translates into CASSLLRGAEAFF.

This clonotype was found a few times. The chain uses TRBV6-2 or TRBV6-3 and TRBJ2-5, with D unclear. The CDR3 is made up of 13 amino acids. V gave up 6 bases and J gave up 5 bases, with 13 bases separating them. Germline CDR1 and CDR2: MNHEY and SVGEGT. The CDR3 sequence is CASSEVGTETQYF. The DNA for the CDR3 is TGTGCCAGCAGCGAGGTGGGAACGGAGACCCAGTACTTC.

This clonotype was found a few times. The rearrangement joins TRBV24-1 to TRBJ1-1; D is unresolved. CDR1 and CDR2 from the germline V gene are KGHDR and SFDVKD. V dropped 3 bases and J dropped 3 bases, with 10 bases sitting between them. The CDR3 covers 14 residues. The CDR3 coding sequence is TGTGCCACCAGTGATGCCGACACCGACACTGAAGCTTTCTTT. Translation: CATSDADTDTEAFF.

The V gene is TRBV28, the J gene TRBJ2-7; D possibly corresponds to TRBD2 (5 bases). Germline V CDR1 and CDR2: MDHEN, SYDVKM. Trimming left V 1 base short and J 3 bases short, with 10 bases between. The CDR3 runs 14 residues. The CDR3, as DNA: TGTGCCAGCAGTTTATTGGGGAGTTTCTACGAGCAGTACTTC. It yields the protein CASSLLGSFYEQYF.

This clonotype was counted at least ten times. V usage is TRBV12-3 or TRBV12-4 and J usage is TRBJ1-3, with D unclear. The CDR3 spans 14 residues. V lost 3 bases to trimming and J lost 1 base, with 7 bases between them. CDR3 DNA sequence: TGTGCCAGCAGTTTCGGCCTATCTGGAAACACCATATATTTT. As protein: CASSFGLSGNTIYF.

V is TRBV21-1 and J is TRBJ2-5. TRBV21-1 is shown as a pseudogene. The CDR3 length is 15 residues. This CDR3 reads CASSKGASGLETQYF. CDR3 nucleotides: TGTGCCAGCAGCAAAGGGGCTTCCGGTCTCGAGACCCAGTACTTC.

V is TRBV5-1 and J is TRBJ2-1; a weak D match, TRBD2 (5 bases). V was clipped by 2 bases and J by 5 bases, with 14 bases between them. The CDR3 length is 15 residues. The germline V gene encodes CDR1 SGHRS and CDR2 YFSETQ. The CDR3 nucleotides read TGCGCCAGCAGCTTTCGGACCGGGGAACACAATGAGCAGTTCTTC. Its protein is CASSFRTGEHNEQFF. Together with reference TRBV5-1 and TRBJ2-1, the CDR3 gives the full variable domain: KAGVTQTPRYLIKTRGQQVTLSCSPISGHRSVSWYQQTPGQGLQFLFEYFSETQRNKGNFPGRFSGRQFSNSRSEMNVSTLELGDSALYLCASSFRTGEHNEQFFGPGTRLTVL.

This clonotype was seen a handful of times. The chain combines TRBV4-1 with TRBJ2-7, with D possibly being TRBD1 (5 bases). V was trimmed by 4 bases and J by 2 bases, leaving 15 bases between them. This CDR3 has 15 amino acids. Germline-derived CDR1 and CDR2 are MGHRA and YSYEKL. This CDR3 is CASSLSRAGTYEQYF. The CDR3 region has the DNA TGCGCCAGCAGCCTAAGTAGGGCAGGGACCTACGAGCAGTACTTC.

A few counts support this clonotype. V and J are TRBV5-6 and TRBJ2-2; TRBD1 agrees at 10 bases. V was pared by 4 bases and J by 3 bases, with 3 bases of the junction left unmatched. Germline values: CDR1 SGHDT, CDR2 YYEEEE. This CDR3 has 15 amino acids. The CDR3 reads CASSRDRGHTGELFF. DNA of the CDR3: TGTGCCAGCAGCCGGGACAGGGGCCACACCGGGGAGCTGTTTTTT.

The chain recombines TRBV7-9 with TRBJ2-1; 9 nucleotides line up with TRBD2. CDR3 size: 15 residues. V trimming: 4 bases; J trimming: 4 bases; junction bases outside the gene matches: 5. Germline V gene data show CDR1 as SEHNR and CDR2 as FQNEAQ (reference sequence). The CDR3 region is CASSSYSGSYNEQFF. In nucleotides, the CDR3 is TGTGCCAGCAGCTCCTATAGCGGGAGTTACAATGAGCAGTTCTTC.

This clonotype has a handful of counts. The chain recombines TRBV20-1 with TRBJ2-7, with TRBD2 as a possible D gene (5 bases). V lost 6 bases to trimming and J lost 2 bases, with 14 bases between them. Germline CDR1 is DFQATT and CDR2 is SNEGSKA (reference sequence). The CDR3 sequence is 13 residues long. The CDR3 coding sequence is TGCAGTGCAGGGCGGGTCGGGCCCTACGAGCAGTACTTC. As protein: CSAGRVGPYEQYF.

This clonotype was detected only a few times. This chain links TRBV14 with TRBJ2-5; the match to TRBD2 covers 9 bases. Germline V gene lookup returns CDR1 SGHDN and CDR2 FVKESK. V dropped 4 bases and J dropped 4; count of bases not matched to a gene: 13. This CDR3 has 17 residues. CDR3 amino acids: CASSPYGAGGPVETQYF. CDR3 DNA sequence: TGTGCCAGCAGCCCCTACGGGGCGGGAGGGCCGGTAGAGACCCAGTACTTC.